This is a list of T cell receptor beta chains from one sample in a study of cytomegalovirus exposure and HLA in healthy donors. Here immunoSEQ multiplex PCR was the method, and the copy in TCRdb shows in-frame clones only, minus some. This repertoire includes approximately 150,000 clones. Sequencing used PBMCs. The receptor source for this set is a woman aged 18-29 years in good health and CMV-seronegative. Both conserved end residues are part of each CDR3. Each record gives: V gene, J gene, CDR3 protein.

>TRBV5-1|TRBJ2-3
CASSLGLADLLSTDTQYF
>TRBV10-3|TRBJ2-1
CAITRGGREGNEQFF
>TRBV7-9|TRBJ1-1
CASSPGTGPRKAFF
>TRBV7-9|TRBJ2-1
CASSWDRESNEQFF
>TRBV5-4|TRBJ1-1
CASSWGGTGGTEAFF
>TRBV28|TRBJ1-3
CASSLPMGLDSGNTIYF
>TRBV18|TRBJ1-4
CASSPRSTGQGNEKLFF
>TRBV7-8|TRBJ2-2
CASFGAGGLGGELFF
>TRBV11-2|TRBJ1-2
CASSFRQGANYGYTF
>TRBV4-2|TRBJ1-5
CASSPTSRNQPQHF
>TRBV10-3|TRBJ1-1
CAISERGQGLMNTEAFF
>TRBV10-2|TRBJ1-1
CASNQGNWGNTEAFF
>TRBV7-2|TRBJ2-1
CASSLTLSGRVPFF